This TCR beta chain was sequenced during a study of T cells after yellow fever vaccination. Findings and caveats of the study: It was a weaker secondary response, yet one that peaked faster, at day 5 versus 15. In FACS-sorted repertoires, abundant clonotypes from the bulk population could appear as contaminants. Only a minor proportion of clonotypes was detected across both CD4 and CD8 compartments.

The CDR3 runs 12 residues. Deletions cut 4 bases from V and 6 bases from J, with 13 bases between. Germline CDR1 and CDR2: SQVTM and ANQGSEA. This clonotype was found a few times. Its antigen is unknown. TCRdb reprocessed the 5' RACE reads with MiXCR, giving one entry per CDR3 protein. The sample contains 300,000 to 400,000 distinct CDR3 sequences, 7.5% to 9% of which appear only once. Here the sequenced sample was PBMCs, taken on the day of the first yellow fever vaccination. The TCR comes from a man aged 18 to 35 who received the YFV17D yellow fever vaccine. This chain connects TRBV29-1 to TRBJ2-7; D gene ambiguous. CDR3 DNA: TGCAGCGTTGCGATCGGGTCTGGCGAGCAGTACTTC. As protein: CSVAIGSGEQYF.